This T cell receptor (beta chain) stems from a study of blood T cell repertoires in COVID-19. Between the trimmed V and J ends, which lost 4 bases and 4 bases, there was a span of 10 bases. Germline assignment: CDR1 MDHEN and CDR2 SYDVKM. This CDR3 spans 13 amino acids. Original data processing: From reference gene primer amplification, estimates of nucleated cell counts were derived. Sequencing was performed with immunoSEQ multiplex PCR; in TCRdb, only in-frame clones are kept and a portion is missing. V and J calls and clone size are those listed in that table; D and trimming were worked out from the DNA. Of several thousand clones in the sample, about four fifths were seen once.

The specimen sequenced was peripheral blood. This sequence originates from a man between 65 and 79 years old with active COVID-19. This sequence joins TRBV28 and TRBJ2-5; the D gene is possibly TRBD2 (5 bases). The DNA of the CDR3 is TGTGCCAGCAGTTCAATAGCGAGAGAGACCCAGTACTTC. This translates into CASSSIARETQYF.